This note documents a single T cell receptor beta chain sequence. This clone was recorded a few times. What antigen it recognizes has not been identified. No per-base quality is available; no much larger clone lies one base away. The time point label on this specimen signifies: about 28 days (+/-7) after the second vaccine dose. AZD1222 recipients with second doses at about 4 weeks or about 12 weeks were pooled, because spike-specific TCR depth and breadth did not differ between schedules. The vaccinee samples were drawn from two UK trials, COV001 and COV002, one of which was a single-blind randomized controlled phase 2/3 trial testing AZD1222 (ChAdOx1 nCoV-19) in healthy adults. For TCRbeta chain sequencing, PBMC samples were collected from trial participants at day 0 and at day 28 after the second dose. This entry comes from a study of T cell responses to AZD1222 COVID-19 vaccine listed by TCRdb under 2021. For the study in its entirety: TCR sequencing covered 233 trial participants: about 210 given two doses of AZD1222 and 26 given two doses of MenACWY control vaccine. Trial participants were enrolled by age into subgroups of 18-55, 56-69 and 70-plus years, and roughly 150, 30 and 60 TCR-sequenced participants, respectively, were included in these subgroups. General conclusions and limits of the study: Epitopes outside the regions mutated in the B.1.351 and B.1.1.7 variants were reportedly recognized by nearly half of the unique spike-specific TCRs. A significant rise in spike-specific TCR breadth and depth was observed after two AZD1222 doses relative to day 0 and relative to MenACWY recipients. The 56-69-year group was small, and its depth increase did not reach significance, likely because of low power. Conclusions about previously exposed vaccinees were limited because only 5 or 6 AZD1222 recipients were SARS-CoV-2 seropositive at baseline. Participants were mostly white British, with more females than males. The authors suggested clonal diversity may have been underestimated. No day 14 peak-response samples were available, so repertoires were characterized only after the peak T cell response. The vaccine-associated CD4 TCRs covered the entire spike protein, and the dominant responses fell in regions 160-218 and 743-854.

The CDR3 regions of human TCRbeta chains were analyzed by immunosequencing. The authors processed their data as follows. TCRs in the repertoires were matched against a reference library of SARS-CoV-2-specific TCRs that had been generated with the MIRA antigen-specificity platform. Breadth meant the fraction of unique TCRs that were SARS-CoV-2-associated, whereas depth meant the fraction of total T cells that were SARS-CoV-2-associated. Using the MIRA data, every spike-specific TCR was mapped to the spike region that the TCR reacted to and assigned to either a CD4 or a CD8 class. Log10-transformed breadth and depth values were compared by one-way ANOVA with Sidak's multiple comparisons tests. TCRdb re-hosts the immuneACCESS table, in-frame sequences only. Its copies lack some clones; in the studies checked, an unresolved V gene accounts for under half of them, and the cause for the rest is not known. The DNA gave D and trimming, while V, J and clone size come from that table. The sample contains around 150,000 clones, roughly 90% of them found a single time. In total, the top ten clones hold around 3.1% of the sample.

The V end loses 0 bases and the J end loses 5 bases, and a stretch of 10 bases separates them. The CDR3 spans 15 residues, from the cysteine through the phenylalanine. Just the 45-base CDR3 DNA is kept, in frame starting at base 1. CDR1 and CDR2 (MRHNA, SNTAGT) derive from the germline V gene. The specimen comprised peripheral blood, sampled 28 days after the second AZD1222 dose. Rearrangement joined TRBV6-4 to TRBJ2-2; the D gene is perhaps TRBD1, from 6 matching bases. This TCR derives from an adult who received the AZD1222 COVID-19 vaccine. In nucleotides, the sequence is TGTGCCAGCAGTGACTCAACAGGGAGTACCGGGGAGCTGTTTTTT. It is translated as CASSDSTGSTGELFF.